These T cell receptor beta chains were read from a single sample in a study of monozygotic twins with inflammatory bowel disease. TCRdb re-called the 5' RACE reads and shows each CDR3 protein once, DNA omitted. This listing includes approximately 400,000 distinct CDR3 sequences. Material: blood. Receptor source: a human donor with ulcerative colitis or Crohn's disease, or a healthy co-twin of an affected twin (not recorded which). Both conserved end residues are part of each CDR3. Fields, in order: J gene, V gene, CDR3 protein.

TRBJ2-1,TRBV24-1,CATSESTGRSYNEQFF
TRBJ2-6,TRBV7-9,CASSSILGQNLSGANVLTF
TRBJ2-1,TRBV11-2,CASSLGTSGGVGNEQFF
TRBJ2-5,TRBV9,CASSVGPSGVQETQYF
TRBJ2-1,TRBV9,CASSVAGVTSGLYNEQFF
TRBJ1-1,TRBV4-1,CASSQAQAFLMNTEAFF
TRBJ2-1,TRBV7-9,CASTLPAGEQFF
TRBJ2-7,TRBV5-1,CASSSGQGLAYEQYF
TRBJ2-3,TRBV7-2,CASSFQLAGVTDTQYF
TRBJ2-2,TRBV11-1,CASSLSWLAGLLNTGELFF
TRBJ1-1,TRBV6-4,CASSPDGMVGTEAFF
TRBJ1-1,TRBV7-2,CASSSKDRGNTEAFF
TRBJ2-5,TRBV5-1,CASSFEASGSGETQYF
TRBJ1-5,TRBV27,CASSRQGLNQPQHF
TRBJ2-1,TRBV5-4,CASSRKLDEQFF
TRBJ2-1,TRBV11-3,CASSLLSGKSSYNEQFF
TRBJ2-2,TRBV30,CAWSTKGASGELFF
TRBJ2-7,TRBV5-1,CASSLRQGGNEQYF
TRBJ2-7,TRBV5-1,CASSTDGNSYEQYF
TRBJ2-7,TRBV27,CASSLSPAGAYEQYF
TRBJ1-5,TRBV7-6,CASSSRDSHNQPQHF
TRBJ2-5,TRBV7-2,CASSLGLVRGGQETQYF
TRBJ2-5,TRBV5-6,CASSTSGQGGQETQYF
TRBJ1-5,TRBV6-4,CASSENQPQHF
TRBJ2-7,TRBV14,CASSQEWTGRSYEQYF
TRBJ2-1,TRBV29-1,CSALVFNEQFF
TRBJ1-2,TRBV5-1,CASSFGDRGPNYGYTF
TRBJ2-7,TRBV2,CASSDEGLLYEQYF
TRBJ1-1,TRBV15,CATSLRDPLNTEAFF
TRBJ1-1,TRBV7-2,CASSRSVMDTEAFF